A selection of T cell receptor beta chains follows, all from one sample in a study of immune characterization of retroperitoneal liposarcoma. MiXCR, applied by TCRdb to the PCR reads, yields one record per CDR3 protein. The sample lists approximately 11,000 distinct CDR3 sequences, around half occurring once. Sequences were obtained from tumor tissue. The receptor set was obtained from a female donor with retroperitoneal liposarcoma. Both conserved end residues are part of each CDR3. D genes are given only for firm matches. A row's size may be missing; if present it is once, few, many or a size class.

clone size: -
J gene: TRBJ2-3
D gene: -
V gene: TRBV6-5
CDR3 protein: CASSSLAEVRTDTQYF
CDR3 DNA: TGTGCCAGCAGTTCCCTTGCGGAGGTCCGCACAGATACGCAGTATTTT

clone size: few
J gene: TRBJ2-1
D gene: -
V gene: TRBV6-5
CDR3 protein: CASSYSYLLLNEQFF
CDR3 DNA: TGTGCCAGCAGTTACTCGTACCTTTTATTGAATGAGCAGTTCTTC

clone size: -
J gene: TRBJ2-1
D gene: TRBD2
V gene: TRBV6-1
CDR3 protein: CATYKPGLAGNEQFF
CDR3 DNA: TGTGCCACGTACAAACCGGGACTAGCGGGAAATGAGCAGTTCTTC

clone size: -
J gene: TRBJ2-3
D gene: -
V gene: TRBV7-6
CDR3 protein: CASSLGTLGQDTQYF
CDR3 DNA: TGTGCCAGCAGCTTAGGAACATTGGGGCAAGATACGCAGTATTTT

clone size: -
J gene: TRBJ2-7
D gene: -
V gene: TRBV6-6
CDR3 protein: CASSYRRDSVAEQYF
CDR3 DNA: TGTGCCAGCAGTTACCGGCGGGACAGCGTGGCCGAGCAGTACTTC

clone size: -
J gene: TRBJ2-7
D gene: TRBD2
V gene: TRBV6-8
CDR3 protein: CASRTTGGTAYEQYF
CDR3 DNA: TGTGCCAGCAGAACAACGGGGGGGACGGCCTACGAGCAGTACTTC

clone size: -
J gene: TRBJ2-1
D gene: -
V gene: TRBV27
CDR3 protein: CAAGGETQFF
CDR3 DNA: TGTGCCGCAGGGGGGGAGACCCAGTTCTTC

clone size: few
J gene: TRBJ2-7
D gene: TRBD1
V gene: TRBV6-5
CDR3 protein: CASSLTGGDYEQYF
CDR3 DNA: TGTGCCAGCAGTTTGACAGGGGGCGACTACGAGCAGTACTTC

clone size: few
J gene: TRBJ2-7
D gene: TRBD2
V gene: TRBV7-2
CDR3 protein: CASSLGTSGGNEQYF
CDR3 DNA: TGTGCCAGCAGCTTAGGGACTAGCGGGGGCAATGAGCAGTACTTC

clone size: -
J gene: TRBJ2-5
D gene: -
V gene: TRBV6-6
CDR3 protein: CASSYAPARETQYF
CDR3 DNA: TGTGCCAGCAGTTACGCTCCAGCGAGAGAGACCCAGTACTTC

clone size: -
J gene: TRBJ2-1
D gene: TRBD2
V gene: TRBV7-8
CDR3 protein: CASSRPGRGRMVETQFF
CDR3 DNA: TGTGCCAGCAGCCGTCCGGGGCGCGGGAGGATGGTGGAGACCCAGTTCTTC

clone size: -
J gene: TRBJ2-7
D gene: -
V gene: TRBV7-8
CDR3 protein: CASSLEAEIIYEQYF
CDR3 DNA: TGTGCCAGCAGCTTAGAGGCTGAAATAATCTACGAGCAGTACTTC

clone size: medium-sized
J gene: TRBJ2-7
D gene: -
V gene: TRBV12-3/TRBV12-4
CDR3 protein: CASSLGSQEANEQYF
CDR3 DNA: TGTGCCAGCAGTTTAGGCAGTCAAGAAGCTAATGAGCAGTACTTC

clone size: -
J gene: TRBJ2-4
D gene: TRBD2
V gene: TRBV11-1
CDR3 protein: CASSLSGGSRNEQYF
CDR3 DNA: TGTGCCAGCAGCCTAAGCGGGGGCTCTAGGAATGAGCAGTACTTC

clone size: few
J gene: TRBJ2-1
D gene: -
V gene: TRBV6-5
CDR3 protein: CASSYSPSYEQFF
CDR3 DNA: TGTGCCAGCAGTTACTCACCAAGCTACGAGCAGTTCTTC

clone size: -
J gene: TRBJ2-5
D gene: -
V gene: TRBV6-1
CDR3 protein: CASSDIVQTETQYF
CDR3 DNA: TGTGCCAGCAGTGATATCGTTCAGACTGAGACCCAGTACTTC

clone size: -
J gene: TRBJ2-5
D gene: -
V gene: TRBV27
CDR3 protein: CASSFGQGYQETQYF
CDR3 DNA: TGTGCCAGCAGTTTTGGGCAGGGGTACCAAGAGACCCAGTACTTC

clone size: -
J gene: TRBJ1-1
D gene: -
V gene: TRBV12-3/TRBV12-4
CDR3 protein: CASSLKGLGEAFF
CDR3 DNA: TGTGCCAGCAGTTTGAAGGGGCTGGGTGAAGCTTTCTTT

clone size: -
J gene: TRBJ2-1
D gene: TRBD2
V gene: TRBV27
CDR3 protein: CASRMRPGGSYNEQFF
CDR3 DNA: TGTGCCAGCAGAATGCGCCCGGGGGGCTCCTACAATGAGCAGTTCTTC

clone size: medium-sized
J gene: TRBJ2-1
D gene: -
V gene: TRBV7-2
CDR3 protein: CASSLAPTGTYEQFF
CDR3 DNA: TGTGCCAGCAGCTTAGCTCCCACAGGTACCTACGAGCAGTTCTTC

clone size: -
J gene: TRBJ2-1
D gene: -
V gene: TRBV7-2
CDR3 protein: CASSLSASWTNSYEQFF
CDR3 DNA: TGTGCCAGCAGCTTATCGGCCTCATGGACAAACTCCTACGAGCAGTTCTTC

clone size: few
J gene: TRBJ2-5
D gene: -
V gene: TRBV7-2
CDR3 protein: CASRGGGETQYF
CDR3 DNA: TGTGCCAGCAGAGGAGGCGGAGAGACCCAGTACTTC

clone size: -
J gene: TRBJ2-5
D gene: -
V gene: TRBV6-5
CDR3 protein: CASSEGSGPQETHFF
CDR3 DNA: TGTGCCAGCAGTGAAGGGTCAGGGCCCCAAGAGACCCATTTCTTC

clone size: medium-sized
J gene: TRBJ2-7
D gene: -
V gene: TRBV6-1
CDR3 protein: CASTGMGYEQYF
CDR3 DNA: TGTGCCAGCACGGGGATGGGATACGAGCAGTACTTC

clone size: -
J gene: TRBJ2-1
D gene: -
V gene: TRBV7-2
CDR3 protein: CASSSTQETQFF
CDR3 DNA: TGTGCCAGCAGCTCCACCCAAGAGACCCAGTTCTTC

clone size: -
J gene: TRBJ2-4
D gene: TRBD2
V gene: TRBV6-8
CDR3 protein: CSSSGVQSPSGGRTYNEQYF
CDR3 DNA: TGTTCCAGCAGTGGAGTTCAAAGCCCTAGCGGGGGACGTACCTACAATGAGCAGTACTTC

clone size: -
J gene: TRBJ1-5
D gene: -
V gene: TRBV6-1
CDR3 protein: CASSNQPQHF
CDR3 DNA: TGTGCCAGCAGTAATCAGCCCCAGCATTTT

clone size: -
J gene: TRBJ2-1
D gene: TRBD2
V gene: TRBV7-2
CDR3 protein: CASSLVAGVPNEQFF
CDR3 DNA: TGTGCCAGCAGCTTAGTAGCGGGGGTCCCCAATGAGCAGTTCTTC

clone size: -
J gene: TRBJ2-1
D gene: TRBD2
V gene: TRBV6-8
CDR3 protein: CASSRLAILPEQFF
CDR3 DNA: TGTGCCAGCAGTAGACTAGCGATTCTTCCGGAGCAGTTCTTC

clone size: few
J gene: TRBJ2-1
D gene: -
V gene: TRBV6-1
CDR3 protein: CASSDHGEQFF
CDR3 DNA: TGTGCCAGCAGTGATCATGGTGAGCAGTTCTTC

clone size: large
J gene: TRBJ2-4
D gene: TRBD2
V gene: TRBV6-1
CDR3 protein: CASSSGIAKNIQYF
CDR3 DNA: TGTGCCAGCAGTAGCGGGATAGCCAAAAACATTCAGTACTTC

clone size: -
J gene: TRBJ1-1
D gene: TRBD1
V gene: TRBV6-6
CDR3 protein: CASRGRSGGTEAFF
CDR3 DNA: TGTGCCAGCAGGGGCCGATCAGGGGGCACTGAAGCTTTCTTT

clone size: -
J gene: TRBJ2-1
D gene: -
V gene: TRBV9
CDR3 protein: CASSVVSGRFGNEQFF
CDR3 DNA: TGTGCCAGCAGCGTAGTTTCGGGTCGCTTTGGGAATGAGCAGTTCTTC

clone size: -
J gene: TRBJ2-3
D gene: -
V gene: TRBV7-2
CDR3 protein: CASSSAVMDTQYF
CDR3 DNA: TGTGCCAGCAGCTCCGCAGTTATGGATACGCAGTATTTT

clone size: few
J gene: TRBJ2-1
D gene: -
V gene: TRBV25-1
CDR3 protein: CASSPPRDHNEQFF
CDR3 DNA: TGTGCCAGCAGTCCCCCTCGGGACCACAATGAGCAGTTCTTC

clone size: medium-sized
J gene: TRBJ2-1
D gene: -
V gene: TRBV6-1
CDR3 protein: CVAGAGERGNEQFF
CDR3 DNA: TGTGTAGCCGGCGCGGGGGAGAGGGGGAATGAGCAGTTCTTC

clone size: -
J gene: TRBJ1-2
D gene: -
V gene: TRBV6-1
CDR3 protein: CASSGGPPRYTF
CDR3 DNA: TGTGCCAGCAGTGGGGGCCCCCCCCGCTACACCTTC

clone size: -
J gene: TRBJ2-1
D gene: TRBD1
V gene: TRBV6-6
CDR3 protein: CASSRQGPEQFF
CDR3 DNA: TGTGCCAGCAGTAGACAGGGGCCTGAGCAGTTCTTC

clone size: -
J gene: TRBJ1-1
D gene: TRBD1
V gene: TRBV6-1
CDR3 protein: CASRPGGGNTEAFF
CDR3 DNA: TGTGCCAGCAGGCCAGGGGGCGGAAACACTGAAGCTTTCTTT

clone size: -
J gene: TRBJ2-1
D gene: TRBD1
V gene: TRBV27
CDR3 protein: CASNPGTGVHNEQFF
CDR3 DNA: TGTGCCAGCAATCCCGGGACAGGGGTTCACAATGAGCAGTTCTTC

clone size: -
J gene: TRBJ2-3
D gene: -
V gene: TRBV7-2
CDR3 protein: CASSSPMGDTQYF
CDR3 DNA: TGTGCCAGCAGTTCTCCCATGGGCGATACGCAGTATTTT

clone size: medium-sized
J gene: TRBJ2-1
D gene: -
V gene: TRBV11-3
CDR3 protein: CASSLDLVADPQDEQFF
CDR3 DNA: TGTGCCAGCAGCTTAGATCTTGTGGCCGACCCGCAGGACGAGCAGTTCTTC

clone size: -
J gene: TRBJ2-3
D gene: -
V gene: TRBV6-1
CDR3 protein: CASSGPGYSADTQYF
CDR3 DNA: TGTGCCAGCAGTGGTCCAGGGTATTCGGCAGATACGCAGTATTTT

clone size: medium-sized
J gene: TRBJ2-5
D gene: TRBD1
V gene: TRBV7-8
CDR3 protein: CASSPQGARQETQYF
CDR3 DNA: TGTGCCAGCAGCCCACAGGGGGCGCGCCAAGAGACCCAGTACTTC

clone size: once
J gene: TRBJ2-5
D gene: TRBD2
V gene: TRBV7-6
CDR3 protein: CASSPSGGGGAETQYF
CDR3 DNA: TGTGCTAGCAGCCCTAGCGGGGGGGGGGGCGCCGAGACCCAGTACTTC